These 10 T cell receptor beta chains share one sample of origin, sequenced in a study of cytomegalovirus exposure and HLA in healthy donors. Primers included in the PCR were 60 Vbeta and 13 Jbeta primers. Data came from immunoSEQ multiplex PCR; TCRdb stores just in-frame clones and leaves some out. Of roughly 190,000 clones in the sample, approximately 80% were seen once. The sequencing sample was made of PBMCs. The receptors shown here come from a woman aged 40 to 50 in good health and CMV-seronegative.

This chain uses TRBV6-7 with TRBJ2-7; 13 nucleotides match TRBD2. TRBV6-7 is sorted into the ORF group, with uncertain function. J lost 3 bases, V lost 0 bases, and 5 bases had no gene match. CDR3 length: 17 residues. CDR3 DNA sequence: TGTGCCAGCAGTTACTCCTCGGGACTAGCGGGAAACTACGAGCAGTACGTC. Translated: CASSYSSGLAGNYEQYV.

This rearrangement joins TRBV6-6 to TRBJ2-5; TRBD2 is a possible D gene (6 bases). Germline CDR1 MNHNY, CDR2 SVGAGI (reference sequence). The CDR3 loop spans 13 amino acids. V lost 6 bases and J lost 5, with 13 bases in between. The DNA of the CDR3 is TGTGCCAGCAGCAAGGGACTCGGCGAGACCCAGTACTTC. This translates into CASSKGLGETQYF.

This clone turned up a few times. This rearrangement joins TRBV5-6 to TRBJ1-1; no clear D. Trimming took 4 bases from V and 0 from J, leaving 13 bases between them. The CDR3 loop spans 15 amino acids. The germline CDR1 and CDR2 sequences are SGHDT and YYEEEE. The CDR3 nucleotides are TGTGCCAGCAGCCCTGTGCCGGGGATGAACACTGAAGCTTTCTTT. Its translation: CASSPVPGMNTEAFF.

In DNA form, the CDR3 reads TGTGCCAGCAGTGATGTGAACAGGGCTGAAGCTTTCTTT. Its protein product is CASSDVNRAEAFF. The chain uses TRBV6-1 and TRBJ1-1, with D possibly matching TRBD1 (6 bases). CDR3 length equals 13 residues. CDR1 and CDR2 (germline): MNHNS, SASEGT. V was shortened by 3 bases and J by 6 bases, with 11 bases between the two germline ends.

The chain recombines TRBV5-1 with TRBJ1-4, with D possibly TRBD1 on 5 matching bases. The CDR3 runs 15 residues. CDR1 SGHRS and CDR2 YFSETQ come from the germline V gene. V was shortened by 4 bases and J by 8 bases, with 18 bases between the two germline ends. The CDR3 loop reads CASSLGAGRGEKLFF. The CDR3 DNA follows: TGCGCCAGCAGCCTTGGAGCGGGGCGGGGGGAAAAACTGTTTTTT.

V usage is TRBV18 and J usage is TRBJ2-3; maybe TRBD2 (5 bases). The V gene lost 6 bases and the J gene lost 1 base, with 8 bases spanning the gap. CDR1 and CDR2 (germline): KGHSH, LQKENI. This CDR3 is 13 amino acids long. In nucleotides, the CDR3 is TGTGCCAGCTCTTGGGAGCGCACAGATACGCAGTATTTT. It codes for CASSWERTDTQYF.

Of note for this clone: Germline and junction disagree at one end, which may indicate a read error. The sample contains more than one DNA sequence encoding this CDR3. The DNA for the CDR3 is TGTGCCAGCAGGATTAGCGGACTCTCCTACAATGAACAGTTCTTC. It is translated as CASRISGLSYNEQFF. The genes are TRBV6-5 and TRBJ2-1; D is perhaps TRBD2 (6 bases). Germline CDR1 and CDR2: MNHEY and SVGAGI. CDR3 size: 15 residues.

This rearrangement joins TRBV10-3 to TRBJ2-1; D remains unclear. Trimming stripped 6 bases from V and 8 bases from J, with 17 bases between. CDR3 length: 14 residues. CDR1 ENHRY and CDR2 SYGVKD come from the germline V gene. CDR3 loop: CAIRAIQVIDEQFF. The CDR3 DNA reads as TGTGCCATCAGGGCCATCCAGGTCATCGATGAGCAGTTCTTC.

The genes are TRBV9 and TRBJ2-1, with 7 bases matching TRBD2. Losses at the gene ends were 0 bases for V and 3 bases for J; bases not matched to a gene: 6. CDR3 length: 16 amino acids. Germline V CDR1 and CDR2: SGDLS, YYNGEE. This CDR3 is CASSVEASGVYNEQFF. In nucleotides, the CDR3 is TGTGCCAGCAGCGTAGAGGCTAGCGGAGTCTACAATGAGCAGTTCTTC.

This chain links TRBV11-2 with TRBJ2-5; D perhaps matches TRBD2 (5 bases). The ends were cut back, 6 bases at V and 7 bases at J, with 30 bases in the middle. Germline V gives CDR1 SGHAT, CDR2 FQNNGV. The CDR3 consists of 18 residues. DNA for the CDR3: TGTGCCAGCAGGGAACGGGAAAAAGGTCCTTCCCGCCGGGTGACCCAGTACTTC. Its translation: CASREREKGPSRRVTQYF. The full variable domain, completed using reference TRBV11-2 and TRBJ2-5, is EAGVAQSPRYKIIEKRQSVAFWCNPISGHATLYWYQQILGQGPKLLIQFQNNGVVDDSQLPKDRFSAERLKGVDSTLKIQPAKLEDSAVYLCASREREKGPSRRVTQYFGPGTRLLVL.